These 27 T cell receptor beta chains were all obtained from the same sample, sequenced in a study of blood T cell repertoires in COVID-19. Assay used: immunoSEQ multiplex PCR; TCRdb lists only in-frame clones, some missing. Of under 140,000 clones detected, around 79% appear once; the ten largest clones hold 16%. Sequencing used peripheral blood. These receptors all come from a woman older than 75 with active or convalescent COVID-19.

The V and J genes are TRBV24-1 and TRBJ1-2; weak D call: TRBD1 (6 bases). From germline, CDR1 is KGHDR and CDR2 SFDVKD. This CDR3 has 14 residues. The ends were cut back, 2 bases at V and 5 bases at J, with 11 bases in the middle. For the CDR3, the DNA is TGTGCCACCAGTGATTCAGACAGGTCGTATGGCTACACCTTC. Amino acid sequence: CATSDSDRSYGYTF.

The V and J genes are TRBV6-6 and TRBJ1-1; TRBD1 agrees at 7 bases. CDR1 and CDR2 (germline): MNHNY, SVGAGI (reference sequence). After removal of 7 bases from V and 10 bases from J, the junction contained 12 bases not matched to a gene. This CDR3 contains 13 residues. Here the CDR3 reads CASIDREKGGAFF. CDR3 nucleotide sequence: TGTGCCAGCATCGACAGGGAAAAAGGGGGAGCTTTCTTT.

This rearrangement joins TRBV2 to TRBJ2-1; D remains unclear. CDR3 size: 12 residues. Germline V gives CDR1 SNHLY, CDR2 FYNNEI. V was clipped by 7 bases and J by 12 bases, with 16 bases between them. Here the CDR3 reads CASTSMRLGQFF. The CDR3 DNA follows: TGTGCCAGCACCTCGATGAGGCTCGGGCAGTTCTTC.

The chain uses TRBV19 and TRBJ2-1; 14 positions agree with TRBD2. Germline values: CDR1 LNHDA, CDR2 SQIVND (reference sequence). The CDR3 extends over 14 amino acids. V was clipped by 3 bases and J by 9 bases; unmatched bases: 1. CDR3 nucleotide sequence: TGTGCCAGTAGTATGACTAGCGGGAGGGGTGAGCAGTTCTTC. Amino acid sequence: CASSMTSGRGEQFF. Supplemented by reference TRBV19 and TRBJ2-1, the full variable domain reads DGGITQSPKYLFRKEGQNVTLSCEQNLNHDAMYWYRQDPGQGLRLIYYSQIVNDFQKGDIAEGYSVSREKKESFPLTVTSAQKNPTAFYLCASSMTSGRGEQFFGPGTRLTVL.

In its sample, this clone was seen a few times. This chain links TRBV18 with TRBJ2-1; TRBD2 agrees at 7 bases. Germline V lookup: CDR1 KGHSH, CDR2 LQKENI. With 0 bases clipped from V and 2 bases from J, the junction kept 1 base outside the gene matches. The length of the CDR3 is 15 residues. CDR3 residues: CASSPPAGTYNEQFF. As DNA, the CDR3 is TGTGCCAGCTCACCACCAGCGGGGACCTACAATGAGCAGTTCTTC.

The V gene is TRBV11-2, the J gene TRBJ2-1; 9 bases fit TRBD2. The CDR3 length is 17 residues. The V and J ends lost 1 base and 5 bases, in that order; junction bases with no gene match: 9. Germline values: CDR1 SGHAT, CDR2 FQNNGV. The CDR3 DNA follows: TGTGCCAGCAGCTTAGGAAGGGTTCTAGCGGGAAACAATGAGCAGTTCTTC. This codes for CASSLGRVLAGNNEQFF.

The chain is built from TRBV28 and TRBJ2-1; D may be TRBD2 (7 bases). The CDR3 spans 17 residues. Germline V gene sequence: CDR1 MDHEN, CDR2 SYDVKM. Trimming shortened V by 11 bases and J by 4 bases, and 27 bases separated the two germline ends. The CDR3 loop is CASKGGESSDRYNEQFF. The CDR3 DNA follows: TGTGCCTCCAAGGGGGGGGAGAGCTCGGACCGGTACAATGAGCAGTTCTTC.

The chain is built from TRBV9 and TRBJ1-2, with D possibly TRBD1 on 6 matching bases. The CDR3 is 13 residues long. Trimming left V 0 bases short and J 4 bases short, with 7 bases between. CDR1 and CDR2 from the germline V gene are SGDLS and YYNGEE. The CDR3 spells CASSVEDSYGYTF. In DNA, the CDR3 is TGTGCCAGCAGCGTAGAGGACAGCTATGGCTACACCTTC.

As concerns this clone: Sequence at one end of the junction differs from germline and may be a read error. This rearrangement joins TRBV11-2 to TRBJ2-7, with D tentatively TRBD1 (6 bases). CDR1 and CDR2 (germline): SGHAT, FQNNGV. This CDR3 has 14 amino acids. CDR3 residues: CASSLGASSHEQYF. CDR3 DNA sequence: TGTGCCAGCAGCTTGGGGGCTAGCTCCCACGAGCAGTACTTC.

The gene calls are TRBV27 and TRBJ2-1; D call uncertain. Germline V gene sequence: CDR1 MNHEY, CDR2 SMNVEV (reference sequence). The CDR3 contains 14 residues. V lost 2 bases to trimming and J lost 6 bases, with 11 bases between them. The CDR3 protein is CASSLIPVVNEQFF. The CDR3 coding sequence is TGTGCCAGCAGTTTAATCCCCGTCGTCAATGAGCAGTTCTTC.

The V and J genes are TRBV7-2 and TRBJ1-2; 7 nucleotides align to TRBD1. CDR1 is SGHTA and CDR2 is FQGNSA in the germline V gene. The CDR3 runs 13 residues. The V gene end was trimmed by 5 bases and the J gene end by 8 bases; junction bases not matched to a gene: 8. The CDR3 sequence: CASSRTRQGGYTF. The CDR3 region has the DNA TGTGCCAGCAGCAGAACCCGACAGGGCGGCTACACCTTC.

This chain uses TRBV5-8 with TRBJ2-1; TRBD1 matches at 8 bases. Germline V gene lookup returns CDR1 SGHTS and CDR2 YDEGEE. Germline trimming cut 4 bases from V and 3 bases from J; bases unmatched to any gene: 3. This CDR3 spans 14 amino acids. CDR3 nucleotide sequence: TGTGCCAGCAGCAAGGACAGGGACTACAATGAGCAGTTCTTC. Its translation: CASSKDRDYNEQFF.

The chain joins TRBV6-5 to TRBJ1-4; no definite D call. Germline CDR1 reads MNHEY; CDR2 reads SVGAGI. This CDR3 spans 14 amino acids. Trimming pared 2 bases from V and 0 bases from J, leaving 4 bases between. CDR3 in amino acids: CASSYTATNEKLFF. The CDR3 nucleotides are TGTGCCAGCAGTTACACAGCAACTAATGAAAAACTGTTTTTT.

J is TRBJ2-2 and V is TRBV12-3 or TRBV12-4; D unclear. V was cut by 3 bases and J by 5 bases, with 7 bases left in between. The CDR3 length is 13 residues. The CDR3 nucleotides are TGTGCCAGCAGTTTGAGATCTACCGGGGAGCTGTTTTTT. Its translation: CASSLRSTGELFF.

This chain joins TRBV7-2 and TRBJ1-2; possible D gene TRBD1, 6 bases. Germline-derived CDR1 and CDR2 are SGHTA and FQGNSA. Trimming took off 5 bases at V and 6 bases at J, with 13 bases between the two ends. This CDR3 is 13 amino acids long. CDR3 DNA sequence: TGTGCCAGCAGCCGTACCCGACAGGATGGCTACACCTTC. Protein: CASSRTRQDGYTF.

This rearrangement joins TRBV9 to TRBJ2-2; 12 positions agree with TRBD1. Germline assignment: CDR1 SGDLS and CDR2 YYNGEE. V lost 4 bases, J lost 4 bases, and 2 bases stayed unmatched. This CDR3 has 15 residues. CDR3 sequence (DNA): TGTGCCAGCAGCCGGGACAGGGGGCGCACCGGGGAGCTGTTTTTT. Residues: CASSRDRGRTGELFF.

This clone was observed a single time. The chain recombines TRBV11-2 with TRBJ1-2; the D gene is possibly TRBD1 (6 bases). CDR3 length: 13 residues. Per the germline V gene, CDR1 is SGHAT and CDR2 is FQNNGV. Deletions cut 11 bases from V and 4 bases from J, with 17 bases between. CDR3 sequence reads: CASGEGGVYGYTF. The CDR3 bases are TGTGCCTCGGGTGAGGGGGGGGTCTATGGCTACACCTTC.

This clone came up once. This chain joins TRBV9 and TRBJ2-1, with TRBD2 matching over 7 bases. The trim removed 4 bases at V and 4 bases at J, leaving 8 bases unmatched. The germline V gene has CDR1 SGDLS and CDR2 YYNGEE. This CDR3 has 15 residues. As DNA, the CDR3 is TGTGCCAGCAGCCTGTGGGAAGCGGGGTACAATGAGCAGTTCTTC. This translates into CASSLWEAGYNEQFF.

The chain recombines TRBV18 with TRBJ2-3; 9 nucleotides match TRBD1. The V segment lost 4 bases and the J segment 4 bases; nucleotides outside the gene matches: 6. The CDR3 has 15 amino acids. Germline V gene sequence: CDR1 KGHSH, CDR2 LQKENI. The CDR3 bases are TGTGCCAGCTCACAGGGACAGGGTGGCGCAGATACGCAGTATTTT. Translation gives CASSQGQGGADTQYF.

The genes are TRBV4-2 and TRBJ2-2; TRBD2 matches at 9 bases. Germline assignment: CDR1 LGHNA and CDR2 YNFKEQ. The CDR3 sequence is 16 residues long. The ends lost 4 bases at V and 5 bases at J; junction bases unmatched: 8. The CDR3 protein is CASSRGSGRRTGELFF. Written as DNA, the CDR3 is TGTGCCAGCAGCCGGGGTAGCGGGAGAAGAACCGGGGAGCTGTTTTTT.

This clone was seen more than once but under ten times. The chain joins TRBV7-3 to TRBJ2-3, with D perhaps matching TRBD2 (5 bases). The ends were cut back, 1 base at V and 6 bases at J, with 17 bases in the middle. The germline CDR1 and CDR2 sequences are SGHTA and FQGTGA. The CDR3 loop spans 16 amino acids. The CDR3 bases are TGTGCCAGCAGCTTAAGGGGAAGCGGACTGGGGGATACGCAGTATTTT. Its protein product is CASSLRGSGLGDTQYF.

The rearrangement joins TRBV7-3 to TRBJ2-5, with no clear D. From germline, CDR1 is SGHTA and CDR2 FQGTGA. This CDR3 contains 13 residues. Deletions cut 5 bases from V and 5 bases from J, with 12 bases between. The CDR3 here is CASSPSISETQYF. The DNA of the CDR3 is TGTGCCAGCAGCCCGTCTATTTCGGAGACCCAGTACTTC.

The rearrangement uses TRBV5-6 and TRBJ1-2, with no clear D. Germline V CDR1 and CDR2: SGHDT, YYEEEE. Trimming stripped 6 bases from V and 4 bases from J, with 16 bases between. CDR3 length: 14 amino acids. For the CDR3, the DNA is TGTGCCAGCACCCAAAAGCCCAGGCCCTATGGCTACACCTTC. It translates to CASTQKPRPYGYTF.

The sample holds one count of this clone. The J gene is TRBJ1-1, the V gene TRBV18; no firm D call. Trimming removed 5 bases at V and 5 bases at J, with 18 bases between. CDR3 length: 15 amino acids. In germline, CDR1 is KGHSH, CDR2 LQKENI. CDR3 region: CASSEAISPTTEAFF. In DNA form, the CDR3 reads TGTGCCAGCTCAGAGGCTATCTCCCCGACGACTGAAGCTTTCTTT.

This clone was detected only once. V gene TRBV27 combines with J gene TRBJ1-1, with D hard to call. With 2 bases removed from V and 11 bases from J, the gap between germline ends came to 9 bases. The germline gives CDR1 MNHEY, CDR2 SMNVEV (reference sequence). The length of the CDR3 is 11 residues. For the CDR3, the DNA is TGTGCCAGCAGTTTAGGCCATACGGCTTTCTTT. Its protein is CASSLGHTAFF.

The rearrangement links TRBV7-6 to TRBJ1-2, with 7 bases identical to TRBD1. Germline V CDR1 and CDR2: SGHVS, FNYEAQ. V was pared by 2 bases and J by 5 bases, with 11 bases of the junction left unmatched. This CDR3 is 16 amino acids long. CDR3 amino acids: CASSLNPGTAPYGYTF. CDR3 sequence (DNA): TGTGCCAGCAGCTTAAACCCCGGGACAGCCCCTTATGGCTACACCTTC.

The chain carries TRBV2 and TRBJ2-7; TRBD1 aligns across 7 bases. CDR3 size: 15 residues. CDR1 SNHLY and CDR2 FYNNEI come from the germline V gene. Germline trimming cut 4 bases from V and 12 bases from J; bases unmatched to any gene: 18. The CDR3, as DNA: TGTGCCAGCAGTGCGCCAACCCAAACAGGGGCCAGAAGGTACTTC. Translated, it gives CASSAPTQTGARRYF. The full variable domain, rest sourced from reference TRBV2 and TRBJ2-7, is EPEVTQTPSHQVTQMGQEVILRCVPISNHLYFYWYRQILGQKVEFLVSFYNNEISEKSEIFDDQFSVERPDGSNFTLKIRSTKLEDSAMYFCASSAPTQTGARRYFGPGTRLTVT.